This T cell receptor (beta chain) was documented in a study of CD8 T cell repertoires and HIV-1 epitope variants. Study as a whole: Separate wells received one of Twenty-five Gag or Nef variant peptides. Control wells had CMV/EBV/flu peptides, negative Ebola AY9, or no peptide. T cells were cultured for 9 to 10 days with cytokines added on days 3 and 7.

This CDR3 contains 13 residues. Germline V gene lookup returns CDR1 MDHEN and CDR2 SYDVKM. The trim removed 6 bases at V and 9 bases at J, leaving 7 bases unmatched. The table came from immunoSEQ multiplex PCR; TCRdb's copy has only in-frame clones and leaves some out. The sample records roughly 5,000 clones, around two thirds being singletons. In the case of this clone: What it binds is not known.

V gene TRBV28 combines with J gene TRBJ2-4; 8 nucleotides match TRBD1. The source material was cultured CD8+ T cells derived from PBMCs. This TCR was recovered from a male donor with HIV. CDR3 sequence: CASRTFDRGIQYF. CDR3 in DNA: TGTGCCAGCAGAACCTTCGACAGGGGCATTCAGTACTTC.